These T cell receptor beta chains were read from a single sample in a study of T-cell memory formation after mild COVID-19. Each CDR3 protein is one row after TCRdb ran MiXCR on the 5' RACE reads. The profile shows some 300,000 distinct CDR3 sequences, 19% of them singletons. The sequencing sample was made of PBMCs or a T cell subset sorted from them (not recorded which). Receptor source: a man younger than 35 who had mild COVID-19 (a few samples of this study predate the infection). Cell type and time point are not known. Each CDR3 is given with its conserved first and last residue. Size is stated for part of the rows, as once, few or many counts, or as a class when the clone is expanded.

TRBV5-1	TRBJ2-5	NA	CASSPTGERETQYF
TRBV7-2	TRBJ2-5	many	CASSRGQRETQYF
TRBV7-9	TRBJ2-5	NA	CASSRTALETQYF
TRBV12-3/TRBV12-4	TRBJ1-5	NA	CASSLARVVQPQHF
TRBV2	TRBJ1-3	few	CASSEGHRRNTIYF
TRBV7-8	TRBJ1-4	NA	CASSFEGLTNEKLFF
TRBV6-5	TRBJ1-5	NA	CASRMTGWSNQPQHF
TRBV24-1	TRBJ2-1	NA	CATSASTGFEQFF
TRBV2	TRBJ1-2	NA	CASSATLEGPTF
TRBV7-2	TRBJ1-1	few	CASSQGGAQVTEAFF
TRBV12-3/TRBV12-4	TRBJ1-3	few	CASSLAGSSGNTPYF
TRBV27	TRBJ1-1	many	CASSEIGLNTEAFF
TRBV20-1	TRBJ1-2	NA	CSAHLGLYGYTF
TRBV6-6	TRBJ2-3	NA	CASSSLAGTQWDTQYF
TRBV15	TRBJ2-2	few	CATSRDRTGPGELFF
TRBV7-2	TRBJ1-4	few	CASSTENEKLFF
TRBV6-2/TRBV6-3	TRBJ1-4	few	CASSYHRDRGEKLFF
TRBV12-3/TRBV12-4	TRBJ2-7	few	CASRSTGRDEQYF
TRBV19	TRBJ1-5	NA	CASSIRGGNQPQHF
TRBV24-1	TRBJ2-2	NA	CATSLVGELFF
TRBV6-5	TRBJ2-3	NA	CASSPDQGDTQYF
TRBV9	TRBJ2-7	NA	CASSVGPGGSYEQYF
TRBV7-2	TRBJ1-2	few	CASSLVQANYGYTF
TRBV6-2/TRBV6-3	TRBJ2-2	few	CASELLYTGELFF